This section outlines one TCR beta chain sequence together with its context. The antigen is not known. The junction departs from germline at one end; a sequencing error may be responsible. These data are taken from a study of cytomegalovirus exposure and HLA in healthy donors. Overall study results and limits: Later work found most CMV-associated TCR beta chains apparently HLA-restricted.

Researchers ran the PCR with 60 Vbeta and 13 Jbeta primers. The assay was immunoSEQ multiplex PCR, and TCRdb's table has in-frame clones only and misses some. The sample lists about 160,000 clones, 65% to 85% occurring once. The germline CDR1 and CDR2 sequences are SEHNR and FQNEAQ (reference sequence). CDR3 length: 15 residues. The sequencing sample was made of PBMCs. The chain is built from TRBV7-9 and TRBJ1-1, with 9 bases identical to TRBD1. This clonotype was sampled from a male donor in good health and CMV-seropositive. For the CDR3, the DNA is TGTTCCAGCAGCCCGCCGGGACAGGGTAACACTGAAGCTTTCTTT. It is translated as CSSSPPGQGNTEAFF.